These 4 T cell receptor beta chains were sequenced from one sample in a study of post-analysis software for immune sequencing data. Each TCR beta cDNA library carried unique molecular identifiers. TCRdb passed the PCR reads through MiXCR, listing each CDR3 protein once. The table includes roughly 800,000 distinct CDR3 sequences, 53% detected once. Study-level points and caveats: In patients, TRBV5-6, TRBV5-1 and TRBV20-1 belonged to roughly five TRBV segments found more frequently than in controls.

Their target antigens are unknown. Input material: blood. These receptors originate from a girl between 5 and 17 years old with multiple sclerosis.

This clonotype turned up a few times. V and J are TRBV12-3 or TRBV12-4 and TRBJ1-5; no reliable D call. This CDR3 is 14 amino acids long. V lost 3 bases to trimming and J lost 6 bases, with 12 bases between them. CDR3 nucleotide sequence: TGTGCCAGCAGTTTCCGTTCGCCGGGTCAGCCCCAGCATTTT. It translates to CASSFRSPGQPQHF.

V gene TRBV7-3 combines with J gene TRBJ2-3; 10 nucleotides line up with TRBD2. The junction had 5 bases not matched to a gene; V was cut back by 5 bases and J by 0 bases. Germline assignment: CDR1 SGHTA and CDR2 FQGTGA. There are 16 residues in the CDR3. The CDR3 sequence: CASSQGLAASTDTQYF. The CDR3 DNA sequence: TGTGCCAGCAGCCAAGGACTAGCGGCTAGCACAGATACGCAGTATTTT.

This chain uses TRBV29-1 with TRBJ2-3, with 7 bases fitting TRBD2. The germline V gene has CDR1 SQVTM and CDR2 ANQGSEA. This CDR3 has 14 amino acids. The J segment lost 2 bases and the V segment lost 6 bases, leaving 8 bases of the junction unmatched. The CDR3, as DNA: TGCAGCGTCCCCACCGGGGGGTACACAGATACGCAGTATTTT. It encodes CSVPTGGYTDTQYF.

The rearrangement links TRBV20-1 to TRBJ2-7; TRBD2 aligns across 9 bases. The CDR3 is made up of 13 amino acids. Germline CDR1 reads DFQATT; CDR2 reads SNEGSKA (reference sequence). The trim removed 6 bases at V and 3 bases at J, leaving 6 bases unmatched. CDR3 protein: CSAGTSFRYEQYF. CDR3 sequence (DNA): TGCAGTGCCGGGACTAGCTTTCGCTACGAGCAGTACTTC.